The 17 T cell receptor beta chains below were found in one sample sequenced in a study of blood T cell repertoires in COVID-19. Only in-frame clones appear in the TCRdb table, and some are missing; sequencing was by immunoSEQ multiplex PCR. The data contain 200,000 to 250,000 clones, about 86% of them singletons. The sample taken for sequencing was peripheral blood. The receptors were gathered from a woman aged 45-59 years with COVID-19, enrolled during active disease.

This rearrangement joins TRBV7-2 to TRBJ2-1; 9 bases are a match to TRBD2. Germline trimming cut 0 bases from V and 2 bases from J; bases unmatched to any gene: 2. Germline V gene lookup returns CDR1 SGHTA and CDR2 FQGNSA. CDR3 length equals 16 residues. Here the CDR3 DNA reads TGTGCCAGCAGCTTAGCGTCTAGCGGGGCCTACAATGAGCAGTTCTTC. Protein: CASSLASSGAYNEQFF.

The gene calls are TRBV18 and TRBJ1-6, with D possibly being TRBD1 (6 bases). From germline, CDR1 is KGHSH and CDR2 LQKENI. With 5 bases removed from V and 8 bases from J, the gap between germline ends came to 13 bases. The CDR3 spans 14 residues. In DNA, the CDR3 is TGTGCCAGCTCATGGGACAAACGTGATTCACCCCTCCACTTT. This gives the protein CASSWDKRDSPLHF. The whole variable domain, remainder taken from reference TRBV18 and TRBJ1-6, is NAGVMQNPRHLVRRRGQEARLRCSPMKGHSHVYWYRQLPEEGLKFMVYLQKENIIDESGMPKERFSAEFPKEGPSILRIQQVVRGDSAAYFCASSWDKRDSPLHFGNGTRLTVT.

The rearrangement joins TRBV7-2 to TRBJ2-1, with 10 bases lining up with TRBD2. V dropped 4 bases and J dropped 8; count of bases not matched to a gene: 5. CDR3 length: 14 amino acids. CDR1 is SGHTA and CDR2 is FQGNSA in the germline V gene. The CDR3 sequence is CASSSGLARYEQFF. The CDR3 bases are TGTGCCAGCAGCTCGGGACTAGCGCGGTATGAGCAGTTCTTC.

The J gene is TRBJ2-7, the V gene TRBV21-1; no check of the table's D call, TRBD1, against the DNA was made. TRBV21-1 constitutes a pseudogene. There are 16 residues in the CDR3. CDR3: CASSNASTGKSYEQYV. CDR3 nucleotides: TGTGCCAGCAGCAACGCCTCGACAGGGAAGTCCTACGAGCAGTACGTC.

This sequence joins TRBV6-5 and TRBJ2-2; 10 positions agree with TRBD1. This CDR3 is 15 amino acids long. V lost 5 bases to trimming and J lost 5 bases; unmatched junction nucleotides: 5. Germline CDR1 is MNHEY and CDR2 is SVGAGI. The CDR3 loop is CASSKGQGLTGELFF. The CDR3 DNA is TGTGCCAGCAGTAAGGGACAGGGGCTGACCGGGGAGCTGTTTTTT.

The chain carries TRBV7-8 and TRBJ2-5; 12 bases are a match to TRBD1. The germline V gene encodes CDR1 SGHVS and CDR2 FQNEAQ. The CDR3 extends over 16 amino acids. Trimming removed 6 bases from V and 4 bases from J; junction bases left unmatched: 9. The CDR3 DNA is TGTGCCAGCAGTTACGGGGACAGGGGGCTTGGAGAGACCCAGTACTTC. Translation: CASSYGDRGLGETQYF.

In nucleotides, the CDR3 is TGTGCCAGCAGCAATAAGGGGGCGCCATGGGAAAAACTGTTTTTT. It yields the protein CASSNKGAPWEKLFF. This chain links TRBV13 with TRBJ1-4, with 7 bases fitting TRBD1. V shed 5 bases, J shed 8 bases, and the junction held 11 bases outside the gene matches. CDR3 length: 15 amino acids. From germline, CDR1 is PRHDT and CDR2 FYEKMQ (reference sequence).

The CDR3: CATSDPAHDSHSYNEQFF. The DNA for the CDR3 is TGTGCCACCAGTGACCCGGCACATGACAGCCACTCCTACAATGAGCAGTTCTTC. The gene calls are TRBV24-1 and TRBJ2-1; a weak D match, TRBD1 (5 bases). V was pared by 4 bases and J by 0 bases, with 18 bases between. Germline V gene lookup returns CDR1 KGHDR and CDR2 SFDVKD. This CDR3 region has 18 residues.

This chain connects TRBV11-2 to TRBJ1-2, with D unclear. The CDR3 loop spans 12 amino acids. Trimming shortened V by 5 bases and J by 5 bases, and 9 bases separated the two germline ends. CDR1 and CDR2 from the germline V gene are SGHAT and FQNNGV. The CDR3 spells CASSQTGYGYTF. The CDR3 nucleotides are TGTGCCAGCAGCCAGACGGGTTATGGCTACACCTTC. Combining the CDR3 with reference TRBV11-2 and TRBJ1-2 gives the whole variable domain EAGVAQSPRYKIIEKRQSVAFWCNPISGHATLYWYQQILGQGPKLLIQFQNNGVVDDSQLPKDRFSAERLKGVDSTLKIQPAKLEDSAVYLCASSQTGYGYTFGSGTRLTVV.

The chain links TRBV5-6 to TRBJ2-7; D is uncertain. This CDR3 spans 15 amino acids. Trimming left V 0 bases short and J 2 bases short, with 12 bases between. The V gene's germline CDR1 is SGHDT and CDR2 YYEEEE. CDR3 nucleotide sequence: TGTGCCAGCAGCTTGGACAGACGACGGACCTACGAGCAGTACGTC. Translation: CASSLDRRRTYEQYV.

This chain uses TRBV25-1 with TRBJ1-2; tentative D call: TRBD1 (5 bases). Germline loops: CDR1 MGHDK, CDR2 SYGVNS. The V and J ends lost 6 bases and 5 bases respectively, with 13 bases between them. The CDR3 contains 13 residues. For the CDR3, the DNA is TGTGCCAGCAGCCAGGGATCCACGTATGGCTACACCTTC. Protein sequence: CASSQGSTYGYTF.

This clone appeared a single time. The CDR3 DNA sequence: TGTGCCATCAGTGGGAGGGCGAACACCGGGGAGCTGTTTTTT. This encodes CAISGRANTGELFF. This chain connects TRBV10-3 to TRBJ2-2, with D tentatively TRBD2 (6 bases). V lost 4 bases and J 0 bases, leaving 6 bases between the germline ends. The CDR3 runs to 14 residues. The germline V gene has CDR1 ENHRY and CDR2 SYGVKD.

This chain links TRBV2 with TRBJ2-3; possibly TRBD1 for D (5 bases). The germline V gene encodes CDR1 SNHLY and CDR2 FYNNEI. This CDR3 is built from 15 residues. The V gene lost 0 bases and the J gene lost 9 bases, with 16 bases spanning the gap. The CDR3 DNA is TGTGCCAGCAGTGAAGCGCCGCCTGACAGAGAGACGCAGTATTTT. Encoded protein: CASSEAPPDRETQYF.

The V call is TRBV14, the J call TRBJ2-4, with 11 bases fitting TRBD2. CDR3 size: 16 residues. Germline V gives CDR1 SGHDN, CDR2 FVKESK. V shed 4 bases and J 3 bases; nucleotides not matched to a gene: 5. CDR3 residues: CASSPGLAGVKNIQYF. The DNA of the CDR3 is TGTGCCAGCAGCCCCGGACTAGCGGGTGTCAAAAACATTCAGTACTTC.

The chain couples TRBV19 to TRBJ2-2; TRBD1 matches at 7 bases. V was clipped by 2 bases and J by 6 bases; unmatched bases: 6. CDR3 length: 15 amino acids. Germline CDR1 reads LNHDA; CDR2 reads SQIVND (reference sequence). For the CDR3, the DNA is TGTGCCAGTAGTATAAAGATACAGGGGCCCGGGGAGCTGTTTTTT. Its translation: CASSIKIQGPGELFF.

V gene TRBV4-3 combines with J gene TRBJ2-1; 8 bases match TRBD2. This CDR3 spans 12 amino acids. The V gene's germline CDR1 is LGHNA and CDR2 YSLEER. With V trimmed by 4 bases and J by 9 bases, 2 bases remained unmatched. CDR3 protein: CASSLRGGEQFF. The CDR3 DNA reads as TGCGCCAGCAGCCTCCGGGGGGGTGAGCAGTTCTTC.

The CDR3 sequence is CASSVGTAEAFF. The CDR3 region has the DNA TGTGCCAGCAGCGTCGGGACAGCTGAAGCTTTCTTT. The chain links TRBV9 to TRBJ1-1; TRBD1 agrees at 7 bases. The trim removed 2 bases at V and 6 bases at J, leaving 1 base unmatched. The CDR3 runs to 12 residues. CDR1 is SGDLS and CDR2 is YYNGEE in the germline V gene. Filled out from reference TRBV9 and TRBJ1-1, the complete variable domain reads DSGVTQTPKHLITATGQRVTLRCSPRSGDLSVYWYQQSLDQGLQFLIQYYNGEERAKGNILERFSAQQFPDLHSELNLSSLELGDSALYFCASSVGTAEAFFGQGTRLTVV.